The 17 T cell receptor beta chains listed next were all sequenced from one sample in a study of Ad26.COV2.S vaccination and SARS-CoV-2 variants. The treatment denotes: roughly 18 received Ad26.COV2.S at low or high dose, single or two shots; five or six received placebo; per-sample allocation not given. Following the first vaccine or placebo injection, samples were taken on day 63. The data were produced by immunoSEQ multiplex PCR, yet TCRdb's version contains in-frame clones alone and is incomplete. The sample includes roughly 300,000 clones, less than 90% of them seen just once. This specimen consisted of peripheral blood, obtained in a trial of Ad26.COV2.S vaccine versus placebo. All receptors come from a person between 18 and 60 years old who received the Ad26.COV2.S COVID-19 vaccine or a placebo.

The count of this clone is one. The chain carries TRBV21-1 and TRBJ2-1; no DNA check was done on the table's D call, TRBD2. TRBV21-1 has pseudogene status. The CDR3 runs to 20 residues. CDR3: CASPVFGGNRSGSHYNEQFF. The CDR3, as DNA: TGTGCCAGTCCTGTTTTCGGGGGGAACCGATCGGGGTCCCACTACAATGAGCAGTTCTTC.

This clone came up a few times. The chain carries TRBV7-3 and TRBJ1-1; 7 bases are a match to TRBD1. From germline, CDR1 is SGHTA and CDR2 FQGTGA. This CDR3 is 14 amino acids long. The V gene end was trimmed by 3 bases and the J gene end by 5 bases; junction bases not matched to a gene: 6. This CDR3 is CASSFRLQGTEAFF. The CDR3 DNA follows: TGTGCCAGCAGCTTCCGATTACAGGGGACTGAAGCTTTCTTT. Full variable domain (remainder filled in from reference TRBV7-3 and TRBJ1-1): GAGVSQTPSNKVTEKGKYVELRCDPISGHTALYWYRQSLGQGPEFLIYFQGTGAADDSGLPNDRFFAVRPEGSVSTLKIQRTERGDSAVYLCASSFRLQGTEAFFGQGTRLTVV.

This clone was seen once. The chain is built from TRBV7-2 and TRBJ2-1; D call uncertain. The germline V and J ends were trimmed by 5 bases and 10 bases, with 12 bases remaining between them. Germline V gene data show CDR1 as SGHTA and CDR2 as FQGNSA. This CDR3 has 12 residues. The CDR3 coding sequence is TGTGCCAGCAGCCCTCCACGACCGGAGCAGTTCTTC. This encodes CASSPPRPEQFF. Filled out from reference TRBV7-2 and TRBJ2-1, the complete variable domain reads GAGVSQSPSNKVTEKGKDVELRCDPISGHTALYWYRQSLGQGLEFLIYFQGNSAPDKSGLPSDRFSAERTGGSVSTLTIQRTQQEDSAVYLCASSPPRPEQFFGPGTRLTVL.

V is TRBV30 and J is TRBJ2-7, with a tentative D call TRBD2 (6 bases). V was clipped by 1 base and J by 2 bases, with 9 bases between them. The V gene's germline CDR1 is GTSNPN and CDR2 SVGIG (reference sequence). The CDR3 runs 13 residues. DNA for the CDR3: TGTGCCTGGAGTGCGGGACTCACCTACGAGCAGTACTTC. Translating gives CAWSAGLTYEQYF.

The gene calls are TRBV4-2 and TRBJ2-2, with TRBD2 as a possible D gene (5 bases). Germline lookup yields CDR1 LGHNA and CDR2 YNFKEQ. The CDR3 covers 17 residues. V lost 1 base and J 5 bases, leaving 17 bases between the germline ends. CDR3 nucleotide sequence: TGTGCCAGCAGCCAAGTAGCGAGAGGGCCTGGGACCGGGGAGCTGTTTTTT. It is translated as CASSQVARGPGTGELFF.

The CDR3: CASSLGASARGSDTQYF. DNA of the CDR3: TGTGCCAGCAGCTTAGGAGCAAGTGCCCGAGGATCAGATACGCAGTATTTT. The chain combines TRBV7-2 with TRBJ2-3; D gene uncertain. CDR3 length: 17 amino acids. The V gene's germline CDR1 is SGHTA and CDR2 FQGNSA. Trimming cost V 1 base and J 4 bases, with 18 bases left between them. Full variable domain (missing parts from reference TRBV7-2 and TRBJ2-3): GAGVSQSPSNKVTEKGKDVELRCDPISGHTALYWYRQSLGQGLEFLIYFQGNSAPDKSGLPSDRFSAERTGGSVSTLTIQRTQQEDSAVYLCASSLGASARGSDTQYFGPGTRLTVL.

This chain links TRBV9 with TRBJ2-5; perhaps D is TRBD1 or TRBD2 (6 bases each). With 4 bases removed from V and 2 bases from J, the gap between germline ends came to 15 bases. Germline V gene data show CDR1 as SGDLS and CDR2 as YYNGEE. This CDR3 region has 15 residues. The chain's CDR3 is CASSTVGGGQETQYF. CDR3 sequence (DNA): TGTGCCAGCAGCACCGTAGGAGGGGGGCAAGAGACCCAGTACTTC.

The CDR3 region is CASSVTGTGGEQYF. CDR3 nucleotides: TGTGCCAGCAGTGTGACCGGGACAGGGGGCGAGCAGTACTTC. The chain uses TRBV25-1 and TRBJ2-7, with 11 bases lining up with TRBD1. Germline CDR1 reads MGHDK; CDR2 reads SYGVNS. CDR3 length equals 14 residues. The junction had 5 bases not matched to a gene; V was cut back by 4 bases and J by 6 bases.

The chain recombines TRBV5-1 with TRBJ2-6; no firm D call. The CDR3 is made up of 14 amino acids. The V end was cut by 5 bases, the J end by 4 bases, with 10 bases between. CDR1 is SGHRS and CDR2 is YFSETQ in the germline V gene. CDR3 in DNA: TGCGCCAGCAGGGCCTCCGAGGGGGCCAACGTCCTGACTTTC. Translated: CASRASEGANVLTF.

This chain links TRBV6-5 with TRBJ2-5; D gene uncertain. This CDR3 spans 15 amino acids. Germline loops: CDR1 MNHEY, CDR2 SVGAGI. Between the trimmed V and J ends, which lost 2 bases and 5 bases, there was a span of 15 bases. CDR3 residues: CASSYKEQSQETQYF. Here the CDR3 DNA reads TGTGCCAGCAGTTACAAGGAGCAATCACAGGAGACCCAGTACTTC.

The V call is TRBV7-8, the J call TRBJ1-6, with D unresolved. V was clipped by 4 bases and J by 0 bases, with 22 bases between them. Germline CDR1 SGHVS, CDR2 FQNEAQ. The CDR3 runs to 20 residues. CDR3 DNA sequence: TGTGCCAGCAGCTCCGACGGGGAATCTACCGTTCTCTCCTATAATTCACCCCTCCACTTT. Its translation is CASSSDGESTVLSYNSPLHF.

The CDR3 loop is CASGNRRHTEAFF. For the CDR3, the DNA is TGTGCCAGCGGCAACAGGCGACACACTGAAGCTTTCTTT. V and J are TRBV12-3 or TRBV12-4 and TRBJ1-1, with a tentative D call TRBD1 (5 bases). CDR3 length: 13 residues. V was clipped by 8 bases and J by 3 bases, with 13 bases between them.

This chain links TRBV29-1 with TRBJ1-2, with D possibly matching TRBD1 (6 bases). The length of the CDR3 is 13 residues. Germline V lookup: CDR1 SQVTM, CDR2 ANQGSEA. V shed 3 bases and J shed 5 bases, with 13 bases lying between them. CDR3: CSVEWGARYGYTF. In nucleotides, the CDR3 is TGCAGCGTTGAGTGGGGGGCGAGGTATGGCTACACCTTC. The full variable domain, completed using reference TRBV29-1 and TRBJ1-2, is SAVISQKPSRDICQRGTSLTIQCQVDSQVTMMFWYRQQPGQSLTLIATANQGSEATYESGFVIDKFPISRPNLTFSTLTVSNMSPEDSSIYLCSVEWGARYGYTFGSGTRLTVV.

The chain links TRBV7-8 to TRBJ1-1; 10 positions agree with TRBD1. The CDR3 is made up of 16 amino acids. After removal of 3 bases from V and 3 bases from J, the junction contained 7 bases not matched to a gene. Germline V lookup: CDR1 SGHVS, CDR2 FQNEAQ. The CDR3, as DNA: TGTGCCAGCAGCTTTCGGGACAGGGGTCAAGACACTGAAGCTTTCTTT. Its translation: CASSFRDRGQDTEAFF.

CDR3 sequence reads: CAWSVASVEQYF. CDR3 nucleotides: TGTGCCTGGAGTGTTGCGTCGGTCGAGCAGTACTTC. This chain joins TRBV30 and TRBJ2-7; no clear D. Deletions cut 0 bases from V and 6 bases from J, with 9 bases between. The germline V gene encodes CDR1 GTSNPN and CDR2 SVGIG (reference sequence). CDR3 length: 12 residues.

This clone was recorded once. This chain links TRBV30 with TRBJ2-3; D gene unclear. Trimming took 2 bases from V and 5 from J, leaving 14 bases between them. There are 14 residues in the CDR3. Germline V gene sequence: CDR1 GTSNPN, CDR2 SVGIG (reference sequence). The DNA for the CDR3 is TGTGCCTGGAGTAAAACCCCGACCGAAGATACGCAGTATTTT. This translates into CAWSKTPTEDTQYF.

The chain carries TRBV30 and TRBJ2-5; D remains ambiguous. V was shortened by 4 bases and J by 4 bases, with 16 bases between the two germline ends. Germline-derived CDR1 and CDR2 are GTSNPN and SVGIG (reference sequence). This CDR3 spans 14 amino acids. Here the CDR3 DNA reads TGTGCCTGGACCCCTGCAGACCTGCGAGAGACCCAGTACTTC. Protein: CAWTPADLRETQYF.